This TCR beta chain was observed in a study of CD8 T cells in ankylosing spondylitis (dated by TCRdb to about 2017). For the wider study: The study set out to find disease-linked TCR variants by profiling T cell receptor beta repertoires in ankylosing spondylitis patients and healthy donors. In total, the full study cohort was made up of 85 to 140 healthy donors and 25 or so ankylosing spondylitis patients. Peripheral blood samples were taken, and synovial fluid was additionally collected from ankylosing spondylitis patients. What the authors observed across the whole study: Significant enrichment of the disease-linked clones was reported in matched synovial fluid samples from ankylosing spondylitis patients. Some motif variants had previously been reported in the synovial fluid and blood of reactive arthritis patients, which suggests shared mechanisms of disease initiation. The disease-linked clones had a CD8+ phenotype and were found at relatively low frequencies in peripheral blood. A TCR beta motif of fewer than 10 highly homologous amino acid variants appeared characteristic of blood from ankylosing spondylitis patients.

For this clonotype: Its antigen is unknown. No much larger clone is present one base from it, and per-base qualities are unavailable.

Sequencing used an Illumina HiSeq 2500. TCR beta libraries were prepared by quantitative 5'-RACE with molecular barcodes. As for how the authors treated the data: Disease-linked TCR variants were identified with a new computational method built on a probabilistic model of VDJ rearrangement. Using fastp trimming at Q25 and MiXCR clonotype assembly, TCRdb reanalyzed the public sequencing data and kept in-frame beta chains. Records with the same CDR3 protein are collapsed into one entry carrying the most frequent genes and DNA. V and J calls and clone size were set by TCRdb, not the authors. Counted in this sample were some 85,000 distinct CDR3 sequences; 9% of them appeared once. The ten largest clonotypes hold 25% to 35% of the sample. Sequenced sample: blood, either unsorted or a sorted T cell fraction (not recorded which). This receptor was identified in a male donor with ankylosing spondylitis.

The CDR3 is CASSPKGQGALVARLSEQYF. Here is the DNA: TGTGCCAGCAGCCCCAAGGGACAGGGGGCTCTAGTAGCTCGTCTGTCCGAGCAGTACTTC. The receptor chain draws on TRBV9 and TRBJ2-7; TRBD1 aligns with 12 central bases. The CDR3 goes from the cysteine to the phenylalanine over 20 residues. CDR3 DNA only is kept here, 60 bases in frame from base 1. Unmatched junction bases come to 23, with V trimmed by 4 bases and J by 6 bases. The germline V gene yields SGDLS for CDR1 and YYNGEE for CDR2.